Below, 20 T cell receptor beta chains from the same sample are listed, as sequenced in a study of memory CD4+ T cells and cytomegalovirus serostatus. Single viable CD3+CD4+CD8-CD45RO+ cells were sorted as the memory CD4+ T cells. Measured with immunoSEQ multiplex PCR; TCRdb has only the in-frame clones, and not every one. The repertoire has 64,000 or so clones, approximately 71% of them found once; the top ten carry almost 0.9%. The sequencing sample was made of memory CD4+ T cells from blood. The receptors were gathered from an adult in good health and CMV-seronegative.

This clone was found many times. The chain carries TRBV7-3 and TRBJ1-1; D call uncertain. This CDR3 is built from 13 residues. The V end was cut by 5 bases, the J end by 8 bases, with 15 bases between. The germline V gene encodes CDR1 SGHTA and CDR2 FQGTGA. The CDR3 region is CASSDRGREEAFF. In DNA form, the CDR3 reads TGTGCCAGCAGCGATCGCGGACGGGAGGAAGCTTTCTTT. Full variable domain (outside the CDR3, taken from reference TRBV7-3 and TRBJ1-1): GAGVSQTPSNKVTEKGKYVELRCDPISGHTALYWYRQSLGQGPEFLIYFQGTGAADDSGLPNDRFFAVRPEGSVSTLKIQRTERGDSAVYLCASSDRGREEAFFGQGTRLTVV.

CDR3 residues: CASSSGQNPYGYTF. In DNA, the CDR3 is TGTGCCAGCAGTTCGGGACAGAACCCTTATGGCTACACCTTC. The chain uses TRBV28 and TRBJ1-2; 7 bases agree with TRBD1. The CDR3 has 14 residues. CDR1 MDHEN and CDR2 SYDVKM come from the germline V gene. V lost 4 bases and J lost 5; bases outside the gene matches: 7.

This clone came up once. This chain links TRBV19 with TRBJ1-1; no definite D call. The CDR3 extends over 13 amino acids. The V gene lost 4 bases and the J gene lost 9 bases, with 15 bases spanning the gap. Germline loops: CDR1 LNHDA, CDR2 SQIVND (reference sequence). CDR3 sequence reads: CASSTPTRSKAFF. CDR3 DNA: TGTGCCAGTAGTACGCCGACCCGGTCCAAAGCTTTCTTT.

The chain employs TRBV19 and TRBJ2-1; D may match TRBD1 or TRBD2 (6 bases each). This CDR3 spans 15 amino acids. Per the germline V gene, CDR1 is LNHDA and CDR2 is SQIVND (reference sequence). V shed 5 bases and J shed 4 bases, with 15 bases lying between them. DNA for the CDR3: TGTGCCAGTAGTCGCGAGGGGGGTTCTTACAATGAGCAGTTCTTC. Its translation: CASSREGGSYNEQFF.

V gene TRBV7-3 combines with J gene TRBJ1-1, with 7 bases matching TRBD1. Trimming took 5 bases from V and 1 from J; bases not matched to a gene: 4. CDR3 length: 14 amino acids. Looked up from germline, CDR1 is SGHTA and CDR2 is FQGTGA. CDR3 amino acids: CASSPNRGNTEAFF. For the CDR3, the DNA is TGTGCCAGCAGCCCCAACAGGGGGAACACTGAAGCTTTCTTT.

The chain is built from TRBV6-5 and TRBJ1-1; 8 bases align to TRBD1. The CDR3 is 15 residues long. With V trimmed by 2 bases and J by 1 base, 3 bases remained unmatched. Germline CDR1 is MNHEY and CDR2 is SVGAGI. The chain's CDR3 is CASSYAGQENTEAFF. The CDR3, as DNA: TGTGCCAGCAGTTACGCGGGACAGGAGAACACTGAAGCTTTCTTT.

The chain employs TRBV7-2 and TRBJ2-7, with 11 nucleotides matching TRBD1. Germline CDR1 reads SGHTA; CDR2 reads FQGNSA. V lost 3 bases and J lost 0; bases outside the gene matches: 4. This CDR3 has 16 residues. As DNA, the CDR3 is TGTGCCAGCAGCTTCACCGGGACAGGGGGCTCCTACGAGCAGTACTTC. Translation gives CASSFTGTGGSYEQYF.

This clone was observed once. The gene calls are TRBV7-2 and TRBJ1-3; D not resolved. Germline loops: CDR1 SGHTA, CDR2 FQGNSA. Trimming removed 5 bases at V and 0 bases at J, with 11 bases between. The CDR3 spans 15 residues. The DNA for the CDR3 is TGTGCCAGCAGCACCAGCGCATTCTCTGGAAACACCATATATTTT. Its translation is CASSTSAFSGNTIYF.

This clone was detected once. V usage is TRBV5-1 and J usage is TRBJ2-7, with D tentatively TRBD1 (7 bases). With 3 bases removed from V and 9 bases from J, the gap between germline ends came to 10 bases. The CDR3 covers 11 residues. In germline, CDR1 is SGHRS, CDR2 YFSETQ. CDR3 sequence reads: CASSWGDRQYF. CDR3 nucleotides: TGCGCCAGCAGCTGGGGGGACAGGCAGTACTTC.

The genes are TRBV5-4 and TRBJ2-2; D is perhaps TRBD1 (6 bases). V lost 4 bases, J lost 4 bases, and 14 bases lay in between. Germline CDR1 is SGHNT and CDR2 is YYREEE (reference sequence). This CDR3 has 15 residues. CDR3 DNA: TGTGCCAGCAGCCCTCAGGGGCGCCCCACCGGGGAGCTGTTTTTT. Its translation is CASSPQGRPTGELFF.

The chain joins TRBV7-2 to TRBJ2-6, with TRBD2 matching 10 bases. CDR1 and CDR2 (germline): SGHTA, FQGNSA. V was clipped by 5 bases and J by 3 bases; unmatched bases: 4. The CDR3 length is 16 residues. The CDR3 here is CASSASGSGGANVLTF. In nucleotides, the CDR3 is TGTGCCAGCAGCGCTAGCGGGAGTGGTGGGGCCAACGTCCTGACTTTC.

This clone is medium-sized (0.01 to 0.1%) by share. This CDR3 is CASSLRPGNAQGGGELFF. The CDR3 DNA reads as TGCGCCAGCAGCTTGCGGCCGGGGAACGCACAAGGCGGCGGGGAGCTGTTTTTT. The V call is TRBV5-1, the J call TRBJ2-2; a weak D match, TRBD2 (5 bases). Germline CDR1 and CDR2: SGHRS and YFSETQ. The CDR3 sequence is 18 residues long. The V end lost 1 base, the J end lost 7 bases, and 23 bases lay between the germline ends.

This chain's CDR3 is CASSPVDRAVTEAFF. Written as DNA, the CDR3 is TGTGCCAGCAGCCCCGTTGACAGGGCGGTGACTGAAGCTTTCTTT. The chain couples TRBV7-9 to TRBJ1-1; 7 positions match TRBD1. Germline-derived CDR1 and CDR2 are SEHNR and FQNEAQ (reference sequence). This CDR3 comprises 15 residues. With V trimmed by 5 bases and J by 5 bases, 11 bases remained unmatched.

This clone occurred a few times. The rearrangement joins TRBV18 to TRBJ2-3; TRBD2 agrees at 13 bases. The V and J ends lost 5 bases and 6 bases, in that order; junction bases with no gene match: 2. Germline lookup yields CDR1 KGHSH and CDR2 LQKENI. The CDR3 has 14 residues. CDR3 amino acids: CASSGTSGADTQYF. DNA of the CDR3: TGTGCCAGCTCAGGGACTAGCGGGGCGGATACGCAGTATTTT.

The sample holds a few counts of this clone. V usage is TRBV4-1 and J usage is TRBJ1-4; D is unresolved. Looked up from germline, CDR1 is MGHRA and CDR2 is YSYEKL. The V end was cut by 5 bases, the J end by 8 bases, with 21 bases between. The CDR3 contains 16 residues. The DNA of the CDR3 is TGCGCCAGCAGCTTAGTAGGATATACAGTTGGGGAAAAACTGTTTTTT. It specifies CASSLVGYTVGEKLFF.

This rearrangement joins TRBV19 to TRBJ1-2; perhaps TRBD1 as D (5 bases). The CDR3 extends over 13 amino acids. Germline CDR1 and CDR2: LNHDA and SQIVND (reference sequence). V was pared by 4 bases and J by 1 base, with 7 bases between. The CDR3 sequence is CASSRDGNYGYTF. Here the CDR3 DNA reads TGTGCCAGTAGTAGGGACGGTAACTATGGCTACACCTTC.

The J gene is TRBJ1-3, the V gene TRBV19, with D perhaps TRBD1 (6 bases). This CDR3 is built from 15 residues. Germline values: CDR1 LNHDA, CDR2 SQIVND (reference sequence). The germline V and J ends were trimmed by 4 bases and 1 base, with 11 bases remaining between them. The CDR3 spells CASSRAGASGNTIYF. CDR3 in DNA: TGTGCCAGTAGTAGGGCAGGGGCTTCTGGAAACACCATATATTTT.

This clone occurred a few times. The germline gene is not matched at one end of the junction; a read error may be the cause. The chain is built from TRBV7-7 and TRBJ2-2; TRBD1 is a possible D gene (6 bases). This CDR3 has 12 amino acids. The germline gives CDR1 SSHAT, CDR2 FNYEAQ (reference sequence). The CDR3 coding sequence is TGTGCTAGCAGCGCCACAGGGGGGGAGCTGTTTTTT. Its protein is CASSATGGELFF.

The J gene is TRBJ1-1, the V gene TRBV25-1, with 7 bases matching TRBD1. The CDR3 runs to 15 residues. In germline, CDR1 is MGHDK, CDR2 SYGVNS. The V and J ends lost 3 bases and 1 base, in that order; junction bases with no gene match: 5. CDR3 amino acids: CASSDRGRGNTEAFF. The CDR3 DNA reads TGTGCCAGCAGTGACAGGGGGAGGGGGAACACTGAAGCTTTCTTT.

V and J are TRBV7-9 and TRBJ2-7; 9 nucleotides line up with TRBD1. CDR3 length equals 14 residues. V gave up 7 bases and J gave up 2 bases; unmatched junction bases: 6. CDR1 and CDR2 from the germline V gene are SEHNR and FQNEAQ (reference sequence). The CDR3 loop is CASTTGQGTYEQYF. For the CDR3, the DNA is TGTGCCAGCACCACGGGACAGGGAACCTACGAGCAGTACTTC.